The 16 T cell receptor beta chains given below trace back to one sample, sequenced in a study of blood T cell repertoires in COVID-19. The repertoire was sequenced with immunoSEQ multiplex PCR; TCRdb's copy has only in-frame clones and lacks some. The sample lists 110,000 to 150,000 clones; 80% were seen once. The sequencing sample was made of peripheral blood. These receptors were taken from a man in his 70s who had recovered from COVID-19.

This clone was counted between two and nine times. The chain carries TRBV7-8 and TRBJ2-1; TRBD1 aligns across 8 bases. There are 16 residues in the CDR3. The V and J ends lost 5 bases and 1 base, in that order; junction bases with no gene match: 7. CDR1 is SGHVS and CDR2 is FQNEAQ in the germline V gene. CDR3 in amino acids: CASSPSRGLSYNEQFF. The CDR3 region has the DNA TGTGCCAGCAGCCCGAGCAGGGGGCTTTCCTACAATGAGCAGTTCTTC.

The chain combines TRBV7-2 with TRBJ1-3, with TRBD1 matching 7 bases. The length of the CDR3 is 15 residues. J lost 1 base, V lost 2 bases, and 2 bases had no gene match. Germline lookup yields CDR1 SGHTA and CDR2 FQGNSA. This CDR3 reads CASSLRGQSGNTIYF. As DNA, the CDR3 is TGTGCCAGCAGCTTAAGGGGACAGTCTGGAAACACCATATATTTT.

This chain connects TRBV7-3 to TRBJ1-1; TRBD1 aligns across 7 bases. CDR1 and CDR2 from the germline V gene are SGHTA and FQGTGA. This CDR3 is 16 amino acids long. J was trimmed by 0 bases and V by 5 bases; bases with no gene match: 9. The CDR3 DNA reads TGTGCCAGCAGCCCCAAGGGACAGCTTATGAACACTGAAGCTTTCTTT. Translation gives CASSPKGQLMNTEAFF.

The V call is TRBV11-2, the J call TRBJ1-4; TRBD1 agrees at 10 bases. Germline CDR1 SGHAT, CDR2 FQNNGV. V was clipped by 5 bases and J by 3 bases; unmatched bases: 9. This CDR3 is built from 17 residues. The CDR3 reads CASSLGTGVRPNEKLFF. The CDR3 DNA reads as TGTGCCAGCAGCCTAGGGACAGGGGTGAGGCCTAATGAAAAACTGTTTTTT.

This chain uses TRBV7-2 with TRBJ2-1; D gene ambiguous. Trimming took 4 bases from V and 4 from J, leaving 14 bases between them. The CDR3 is 15 residues long. Looked up from germline, CDR1 is SGHTA and CDR2 is FQGNSA. The DNA of the CDR3 is TGTGCCAGCAGCTCCGATTTGAGTCGGTACAATGAGCAGTTCTTC. Translated, it gives CASSSDLSRYNEQFF.

This chain uses TRBV15 with TRBJ2-6, with a tentative D call TRBD2 (6 bases). The CDR3 extends over 17 amino acids. The V and J ends lost 7 bases and 0 bases respectively, with 16 bases between them. CDR1 and CDR2 from the germline V gene are LNHNV and YYDKDF (reference sequence). The CDR3 DNA sequence: TGTGCCACCACACACTCCCGGGGGTACTCTGGGGCCAACGTCCTGACTTTC. Translating it yields CATTHSRGYSGANVLTF. The variable domain in full, with the rest retrieved from reference TRBV15 and TRBJ2-6, is DAMVIQNPRYQVTQFGKPVTLSCSQTLNHNVMYWYQQKSSQAPKLLFHYYDKDFNNEADTPDNFQSRRPNTSFCFLDIRSPGLGDTAMYLCATTHSRGYSGANVLTFGAGSRLTVL.

The chain uses TRBV5-8 and TRBJ2-7; 13 nucleotides agree with TRBD2. The CDR3 has 16 residues. V was clipped by 4 bases and J by 1 base; unmatched bases: 5. Germline V CDR1 and CDR2: SGHTS, YDEGEE. The CDR3 spells CASSLGTSGMSYEQYF. The CDR3 nucleotides read TGTGCCAGCAGCCTTGGGACTAGCGGGATGTCCTACGAGCAGTACTTC.

This clone was detected ten times or more. This rearrangement joins TRBV28 to TRBJ2-2; 13 bases align to TRBD2. Germline assignment: CDR1 MDHEN and CDR2 SYDVKM. The CDR3 extends over 17 amino acids. Trimming cost V 0 bases and J 6 bases; bases outside gene matches: 4. This chain's CDR3 is CASSLWELAGGPGELFF. The CDR3 DNA is TGTGCCAGCAGTTTATGGGAACTAGCGGGAGGGCCCGGGGAGCTGTTTTTT.

This chain connects TRBV18 to TRBJ2-5, with TRBD1 as a possible D gene (6 bases). Germline V gives CDR1 KGHSH, CDR2 LQKENI. The CDR3 has 15 residues. V gave up 0 bases and J gave up 1 base, with 9 bases separating them. This chain's CDR3 is CASSPPSRGQETQYF. Written as DNA, the CDR3 is TGTGCCAGCTCACCACCCTCCAGGGGCCAAGAGACCCAGTACTTC.

The CDR3 protein is CASSGTSGRPASQYF. Here the CDR3 DNA reads TGTGCCAGCAGCGGGACTAGCGGGAGGCCCGCCTCGCAGTATTTT. The V gene is TRBV9, the J gene TRBJ2-3, with TRBD2 matching over 14 bases. Germline-derived CDR1 and CDR2 are SGDLS and YYNGEE. The CDR3 consists of 15 residues. J lost 10 bases, V lost 3 bases, and 7 bases had no gene match.

This sequence joins TRBV27 and TRBJ2-7; D might be TRBD1 (5 bases). The germline V and J ends were trimmed by 3 bases and 1 base, with 7 bases remaining between them. The CDR3 is made up of 13 amino acids. Germline V CDR1 and CDR2: MNHEY, SMNVEV (reference sequence). DNA for the CDR3: TGTGCCAGCAGTTTGGCAGGGTCCTACGAGCAGTACTTC. Translation: CASSLAGSYEQYF.

V is TRBV5-6 and J is TRBJ2-3; no reliable D call. CDR1 and CDR2 (germline): SGHDT, YYEEEE. There are 13 residues in the CDR3. Trimming shortened V by 2 bases and J by 4 bases, and 8 bases separated the two germline ends. The CDR3 sequence is CASSFLQADTQYF. The CDR3, as DNA: TGTGCCAGCAGCTTCCTCCAGGCAGATACGCAGTATTTT.

The rearrangement links TRBV6-1 to TRBJ1-2; tentative D call: TRBD1 (6 bases). The CDR3 is 15 amino acids. Germline CDR1 reads MNHNS; CDR2 reads SASEGT. V dropped 3 bases and J dropped 6 bases, with 17 bases sitting between them. DNA of the CDR3: TGTGCCAGCAGTGACACAGGGTATTCGGGGAATGGCTACACCTTC. It is translated as CASSDTGYSGNGYTF.

J is TRBJ2-3 and V is TRBV30, with 13 bases lining up with TRBD2. V was clipped by 4 bases and J by 5 bases; unmatched bases: 6. This CDR3 has 15 residues. Germline values: CDR1 GTSNPN, CDR2 SVGIG (reference sequence). The CDR3 nucleotides read TGTGCCTGGAACCCCGGACTAGCGGGAGAAGATACGCAGTATTTT. It encodes CAWNPGLAGEDTQYF.

The CDR3 sequence: CASSPTSGIQETQYF. In nucleotides, the CDR3 is TGTGCCAGCTCACCGACTAGCGGTATTCAAGAGACCCAGTACTTC. The chain uses TRBV18 and TRBJ2-5, with 9 bases identical to TRBD2. CDR3 length: 15 residues. Germline CDR1 KGHSH, CDR2 LQKENI. V lost 3 bases, J lost 2 bases, and 4 bases stayed unmatched.

V is TRBV6-5 and J is TRBJ2-1; 12 bases match TRBD2. This CDR3 is built from 15 residues. Looked up from germline, CDR1 is MNHEY and CDR2 is SVGAGI. V was pared by 4 bases and J by 7 bases, with 5 bases of the junction left unmatched. CDR3 coding DNA: TGTGCCAGCAGTTCACTAGCGGGAGGTCCGAATGAGCAGTTCTTC. As protein: CASSSLAGGPNEQFF.